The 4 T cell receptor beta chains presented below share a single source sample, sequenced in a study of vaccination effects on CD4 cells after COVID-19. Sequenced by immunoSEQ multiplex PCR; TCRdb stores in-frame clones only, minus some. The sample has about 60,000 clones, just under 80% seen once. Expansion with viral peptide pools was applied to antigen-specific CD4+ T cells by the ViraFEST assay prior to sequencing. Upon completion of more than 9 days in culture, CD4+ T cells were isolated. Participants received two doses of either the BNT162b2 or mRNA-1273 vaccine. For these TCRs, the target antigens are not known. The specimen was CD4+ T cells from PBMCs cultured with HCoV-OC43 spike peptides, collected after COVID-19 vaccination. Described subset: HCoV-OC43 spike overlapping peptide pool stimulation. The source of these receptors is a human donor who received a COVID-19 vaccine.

CDR3 in DNA: TGTGCCATAGAGGCTTCGGACGGGACCTATGGCTACACCTTC. Its protein product is CAIEASDGTYGYTF. J is TRBJ1-2 and V is TRBV10-3; TRBD1 might be the D (5 bases). The ends were cut back, 9 bases at V and 4 bases at J, with 18 bases in the middle. The CDR3 spans 14 residues. The V gene's germline CDR1 is ENHRY and CDR2 SYGVKD.

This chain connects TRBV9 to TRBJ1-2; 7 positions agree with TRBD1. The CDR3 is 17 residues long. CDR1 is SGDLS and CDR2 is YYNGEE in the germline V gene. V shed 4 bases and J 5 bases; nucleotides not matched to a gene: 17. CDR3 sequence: CASSPWGPGQIDYGYTF. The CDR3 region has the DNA TGTGCCAGCAGCCCATGGGGGCCGGGACAGATAGATTATGGCTACACCTTC.

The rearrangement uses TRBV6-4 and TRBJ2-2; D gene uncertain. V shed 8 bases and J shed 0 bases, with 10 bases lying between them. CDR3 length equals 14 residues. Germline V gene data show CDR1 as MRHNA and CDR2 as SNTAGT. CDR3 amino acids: CASGGFPNTGELFF. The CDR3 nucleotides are TGTGCCAGCGGCGGCTTTCCGAACACCGGGGAGCTGTTTTTT.

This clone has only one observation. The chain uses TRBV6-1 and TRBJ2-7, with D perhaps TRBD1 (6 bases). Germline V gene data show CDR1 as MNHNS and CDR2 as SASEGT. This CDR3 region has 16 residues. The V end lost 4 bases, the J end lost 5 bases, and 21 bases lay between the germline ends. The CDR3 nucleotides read TGTGCCAGCAGTGGTCGGGATTTGACAGGCAAGGACGAGCAGTACGTC. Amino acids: CASSGRDLTGKDEQYV.